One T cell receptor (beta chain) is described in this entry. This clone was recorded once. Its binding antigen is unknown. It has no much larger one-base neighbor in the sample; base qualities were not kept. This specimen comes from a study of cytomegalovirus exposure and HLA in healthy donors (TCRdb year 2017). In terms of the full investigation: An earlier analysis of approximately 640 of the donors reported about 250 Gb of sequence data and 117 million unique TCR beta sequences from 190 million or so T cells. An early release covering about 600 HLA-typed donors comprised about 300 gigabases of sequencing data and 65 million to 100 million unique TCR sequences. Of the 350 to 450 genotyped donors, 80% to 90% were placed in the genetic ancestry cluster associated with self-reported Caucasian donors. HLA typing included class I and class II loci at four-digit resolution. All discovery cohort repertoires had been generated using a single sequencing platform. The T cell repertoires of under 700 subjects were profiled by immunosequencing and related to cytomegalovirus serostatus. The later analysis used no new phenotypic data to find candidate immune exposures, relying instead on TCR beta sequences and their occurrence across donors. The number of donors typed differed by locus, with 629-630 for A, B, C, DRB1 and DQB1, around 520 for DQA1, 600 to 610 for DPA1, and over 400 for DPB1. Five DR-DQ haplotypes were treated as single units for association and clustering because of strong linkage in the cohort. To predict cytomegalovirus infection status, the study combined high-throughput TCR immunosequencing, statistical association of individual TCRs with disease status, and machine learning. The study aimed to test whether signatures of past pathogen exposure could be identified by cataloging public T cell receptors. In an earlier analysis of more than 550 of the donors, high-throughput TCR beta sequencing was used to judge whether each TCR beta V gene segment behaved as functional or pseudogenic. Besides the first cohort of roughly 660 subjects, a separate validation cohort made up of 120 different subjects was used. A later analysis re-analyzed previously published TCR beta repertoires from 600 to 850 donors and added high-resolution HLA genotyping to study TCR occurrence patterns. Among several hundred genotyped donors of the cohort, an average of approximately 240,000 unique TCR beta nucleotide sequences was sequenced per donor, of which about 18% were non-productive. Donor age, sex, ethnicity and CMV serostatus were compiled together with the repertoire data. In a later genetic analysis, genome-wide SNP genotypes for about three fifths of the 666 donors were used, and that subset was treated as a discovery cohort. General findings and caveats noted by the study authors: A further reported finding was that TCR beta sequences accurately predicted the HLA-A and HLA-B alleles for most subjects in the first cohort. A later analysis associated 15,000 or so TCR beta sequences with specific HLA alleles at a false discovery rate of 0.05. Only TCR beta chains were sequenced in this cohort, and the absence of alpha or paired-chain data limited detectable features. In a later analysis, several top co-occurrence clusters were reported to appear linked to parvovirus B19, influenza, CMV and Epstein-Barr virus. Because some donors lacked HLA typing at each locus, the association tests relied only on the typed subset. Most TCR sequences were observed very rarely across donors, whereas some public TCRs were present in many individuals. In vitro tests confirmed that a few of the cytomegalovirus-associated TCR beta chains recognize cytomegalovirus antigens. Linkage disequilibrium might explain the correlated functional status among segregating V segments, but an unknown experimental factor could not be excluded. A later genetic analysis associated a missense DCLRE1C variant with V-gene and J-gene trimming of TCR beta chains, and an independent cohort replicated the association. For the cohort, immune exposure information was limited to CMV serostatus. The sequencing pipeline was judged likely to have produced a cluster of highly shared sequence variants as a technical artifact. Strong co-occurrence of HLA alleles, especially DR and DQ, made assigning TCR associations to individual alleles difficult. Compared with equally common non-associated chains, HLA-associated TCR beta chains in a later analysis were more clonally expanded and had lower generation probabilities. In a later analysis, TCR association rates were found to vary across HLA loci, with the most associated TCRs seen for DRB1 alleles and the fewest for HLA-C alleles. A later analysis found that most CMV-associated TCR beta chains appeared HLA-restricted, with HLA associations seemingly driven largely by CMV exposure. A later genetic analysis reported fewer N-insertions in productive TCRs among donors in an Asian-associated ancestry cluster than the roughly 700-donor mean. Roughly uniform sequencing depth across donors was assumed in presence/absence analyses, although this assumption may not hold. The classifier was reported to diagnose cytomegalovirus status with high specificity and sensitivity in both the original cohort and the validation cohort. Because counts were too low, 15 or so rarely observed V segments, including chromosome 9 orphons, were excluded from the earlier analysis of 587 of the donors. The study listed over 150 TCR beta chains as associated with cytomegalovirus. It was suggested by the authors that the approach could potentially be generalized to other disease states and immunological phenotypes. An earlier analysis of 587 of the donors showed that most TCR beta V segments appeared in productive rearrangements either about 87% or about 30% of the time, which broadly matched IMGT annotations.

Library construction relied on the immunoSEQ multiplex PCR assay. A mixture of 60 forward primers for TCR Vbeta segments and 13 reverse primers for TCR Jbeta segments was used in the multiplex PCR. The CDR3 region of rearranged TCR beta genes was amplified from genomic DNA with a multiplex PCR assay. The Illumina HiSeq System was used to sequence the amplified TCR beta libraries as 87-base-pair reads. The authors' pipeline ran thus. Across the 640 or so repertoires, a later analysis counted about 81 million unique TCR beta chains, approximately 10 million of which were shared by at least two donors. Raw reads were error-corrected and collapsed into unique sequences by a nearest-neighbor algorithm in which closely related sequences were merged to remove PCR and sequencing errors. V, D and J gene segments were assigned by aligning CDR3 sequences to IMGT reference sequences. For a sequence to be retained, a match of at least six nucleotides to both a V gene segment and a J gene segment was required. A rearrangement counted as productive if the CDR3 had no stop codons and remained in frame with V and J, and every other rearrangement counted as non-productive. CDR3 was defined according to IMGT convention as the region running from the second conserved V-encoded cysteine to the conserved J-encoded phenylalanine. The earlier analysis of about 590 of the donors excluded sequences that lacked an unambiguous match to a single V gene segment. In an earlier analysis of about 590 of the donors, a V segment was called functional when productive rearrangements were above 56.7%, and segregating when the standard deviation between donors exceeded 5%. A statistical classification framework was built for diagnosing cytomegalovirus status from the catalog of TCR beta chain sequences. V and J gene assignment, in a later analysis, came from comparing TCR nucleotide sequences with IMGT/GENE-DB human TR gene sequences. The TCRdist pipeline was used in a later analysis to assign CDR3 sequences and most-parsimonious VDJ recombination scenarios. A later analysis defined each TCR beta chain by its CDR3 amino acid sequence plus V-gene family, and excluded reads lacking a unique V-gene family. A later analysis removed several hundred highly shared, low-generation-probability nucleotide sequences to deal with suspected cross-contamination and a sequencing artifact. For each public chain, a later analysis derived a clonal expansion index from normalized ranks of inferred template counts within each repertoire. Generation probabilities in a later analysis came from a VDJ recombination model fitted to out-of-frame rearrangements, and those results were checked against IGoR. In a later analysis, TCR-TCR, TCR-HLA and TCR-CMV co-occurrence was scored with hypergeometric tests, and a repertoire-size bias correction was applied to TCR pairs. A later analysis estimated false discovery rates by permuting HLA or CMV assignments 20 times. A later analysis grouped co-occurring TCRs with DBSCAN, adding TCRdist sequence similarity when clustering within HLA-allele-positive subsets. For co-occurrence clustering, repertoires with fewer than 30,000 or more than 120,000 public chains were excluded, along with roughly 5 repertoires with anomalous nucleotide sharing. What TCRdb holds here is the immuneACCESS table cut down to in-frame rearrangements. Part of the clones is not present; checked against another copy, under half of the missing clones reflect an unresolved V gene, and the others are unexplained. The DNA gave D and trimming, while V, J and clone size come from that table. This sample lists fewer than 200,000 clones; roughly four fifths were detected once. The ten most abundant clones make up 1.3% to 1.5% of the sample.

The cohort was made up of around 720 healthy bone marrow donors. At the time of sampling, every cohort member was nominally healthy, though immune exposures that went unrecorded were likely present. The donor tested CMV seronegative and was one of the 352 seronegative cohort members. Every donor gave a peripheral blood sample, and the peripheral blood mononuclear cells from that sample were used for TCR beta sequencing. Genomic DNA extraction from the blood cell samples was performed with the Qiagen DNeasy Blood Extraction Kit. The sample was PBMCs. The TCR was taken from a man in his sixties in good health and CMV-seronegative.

In nucleotide form, the sequence is TGTGCCACAACTTCCGGGACAGGGGAAGAGACCCAGTACTTC. Its protein is CATTSGTGEETQYF. Here the chain combines TRBV19 and TRBJ2-5, with 10 middle bases fitting TRBD1. The CDR1 and CDR2 encoded by the germline V gene (reference sequence) are LNHDA and SQIVND. The CDR3 has 14 amino acids, counting the end cysteine and phenylalanine. Only the CDR3 part of the read is kept: 42 bases, read in frame from the first base. Here V drops 10 bases and J drops 3 bases, and the junction holds 8 bases not matched to any gene. Full variable domain (CDR3 extended with the reference TRBV19 and TRBJ2-5 proteins): DGGITQSPKYLFRKEGQNVTLSCEQNLNHDAMYWYRQDPGQGLRLIYYSQIVNDFQKGDIAEGYSVSREKKESFPLTVTSAQKNPTAFYLCATTSGTGEETQYFGPGTRLLVL.